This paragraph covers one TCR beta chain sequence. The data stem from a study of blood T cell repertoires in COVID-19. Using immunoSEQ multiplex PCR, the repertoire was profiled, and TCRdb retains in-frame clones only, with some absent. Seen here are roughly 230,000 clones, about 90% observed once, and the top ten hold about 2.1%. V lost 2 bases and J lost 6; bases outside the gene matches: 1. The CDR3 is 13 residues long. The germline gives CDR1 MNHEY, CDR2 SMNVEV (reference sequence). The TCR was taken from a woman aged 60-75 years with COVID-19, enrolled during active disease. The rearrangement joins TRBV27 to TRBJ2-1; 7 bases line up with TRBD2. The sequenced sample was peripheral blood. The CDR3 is CASSLVAGNEQFF. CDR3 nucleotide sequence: TGTGCCAGCAGTTTAGTAGCGGGCAATGAGCAGTTCTTC.